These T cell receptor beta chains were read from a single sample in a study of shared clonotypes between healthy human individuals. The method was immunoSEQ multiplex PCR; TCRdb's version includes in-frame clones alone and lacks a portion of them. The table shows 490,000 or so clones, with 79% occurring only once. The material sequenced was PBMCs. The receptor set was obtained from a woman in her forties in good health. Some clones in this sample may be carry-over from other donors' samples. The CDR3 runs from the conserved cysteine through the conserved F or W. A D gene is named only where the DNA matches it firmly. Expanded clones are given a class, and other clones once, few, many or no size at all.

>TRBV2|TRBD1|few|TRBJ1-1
TGTGCCAGCATCCCACCGGGACAGGGGAATACTGAAGCTTTCTTT
CASIPPGQGNTEAFF
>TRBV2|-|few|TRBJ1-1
TGTGCCAGCAGTGTGTTACACAACATGAACACTGAAGCTTTCTTT
CASSVLHNMNTEAFF
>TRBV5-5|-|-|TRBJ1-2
TGTGCCAGCAGCGTACAGGGTATGGGCTATGGCTACACCTTC
CASSVQGMGYGYTF
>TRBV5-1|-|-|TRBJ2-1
TGCGCCAGCAGCCCTCAGGGAGGTCGGGCCCGGGGTGAGCAGTTCTTC
CASSPQGGRARGEQFF
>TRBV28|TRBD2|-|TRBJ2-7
TGTGCCAGCAGTTTCGGTGGGAGGGCCTACGAGCAGTACTTC
CASSFGGRAYEQYF
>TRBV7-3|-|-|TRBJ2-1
TGTGCCAGCAGCTTAGGGGAATCAAATGAGCAGTTCTTC
CASSLGESNEQFF
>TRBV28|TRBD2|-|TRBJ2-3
TGTGCCAGCAGACAGCTAGCGGGAGAGATCGATACGCAGTATTTT
CASRQLAGEIDTQYF
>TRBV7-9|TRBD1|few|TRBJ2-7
TGTGCCAGCAGCTACGCCGGGACAGGGAGTTACGAGCAGTACTTC
CASSYAGTGSYEQYF
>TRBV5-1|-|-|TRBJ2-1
TGCGCCAGCAGCTTGGAGGGTAGGGATGAGCAGTTCTTC
CASSLEGRDEQFF
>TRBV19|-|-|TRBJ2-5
TGTGCCAGTAGTATGGGACCCATCGAGACCCAGTACTTC
CASSMGPIETQYF
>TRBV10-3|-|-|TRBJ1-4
TGTGCCATCAGTGACAGGGGCCTAAATGAAAAACTGTTTTTT
CAISDRGLNEKLFF
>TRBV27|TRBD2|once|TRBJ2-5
TGTGCCAGCAGTTCCGACGGACGGAGTGGCGGGAGGTACCAAGAGACCCAGTACTTC
CASSSDGRSGGRYQETQYF
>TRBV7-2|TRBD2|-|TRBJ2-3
TGTGCCAGCAGCCGCGGACTAGCGGCCACAGATACGCAGTATTTT
CASSRGLAATDTQYF
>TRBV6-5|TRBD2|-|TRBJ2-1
TGTGCCAGCAGTTACGGGGGACTAGCGGGAAATGAGCAGTTCTTC
CASSYGGLAGNEQFF
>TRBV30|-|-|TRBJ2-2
TGTGCTATGAAGGGGGGGACGGTCACCGGGGAGCTGTTTTTT
CAMKGGTVTGELFF
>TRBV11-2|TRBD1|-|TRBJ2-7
TGTGCCAGCAGCCGCCTGACAGGGATCTACGAGCAGTACTTC
CASSRLTGIYEQYF
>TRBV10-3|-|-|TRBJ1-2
TGTGCCATCAGTGACCGGACTGAGACCTATGGCTACACCTTC
CAISDRTETYGYTF
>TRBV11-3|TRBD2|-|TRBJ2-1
TGTGCCAGCAGCCAAAGACTAGCGGCTTACAATGAGCAGTTCTTC
CASSQRLAAYNEQFF